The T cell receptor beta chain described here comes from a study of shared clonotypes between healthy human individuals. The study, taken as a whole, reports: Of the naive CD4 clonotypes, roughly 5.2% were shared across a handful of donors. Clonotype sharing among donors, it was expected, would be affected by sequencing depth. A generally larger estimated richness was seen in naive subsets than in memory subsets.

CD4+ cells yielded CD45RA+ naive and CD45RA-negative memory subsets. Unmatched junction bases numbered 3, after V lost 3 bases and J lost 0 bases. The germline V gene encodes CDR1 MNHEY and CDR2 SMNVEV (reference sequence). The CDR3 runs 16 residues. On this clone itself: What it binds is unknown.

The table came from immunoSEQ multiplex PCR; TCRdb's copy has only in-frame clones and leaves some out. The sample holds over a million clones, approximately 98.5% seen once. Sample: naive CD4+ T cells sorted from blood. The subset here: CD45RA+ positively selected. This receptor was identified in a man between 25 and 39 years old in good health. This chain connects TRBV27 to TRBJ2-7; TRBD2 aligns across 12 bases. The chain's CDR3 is CASSLSTSGSSYEQYF. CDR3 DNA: TGTGCCAGCAGTTTGTCGACTAGCGGGAGCTCCTACGAGCAGTACTTC.